This T cell receptor beta chain is drawn from a study of human thymus T cells. General study points: There were highly overlapping thymic repertoires among unrelated individuals, as related research reported. Thymic and blood repertoires appeared to show biased V and J gene usage.

To note about this clone: Its antigen remains unknown.

Sequencing was performed with immunoSEQ multiplex PCR; in TCRdb, only in-frame clones are kept and a portion is missing. Here the sample spans under 150,000 clones, about 93% being singletons. Resections that were taken during corrective heart surgery supplied the thymus tissue. Healthy Finnish infants undergoing corrective surgery for congenital heart defects provided the donor material. Germline V gene data show CDR1 as LNHNV and CDR2 as YYDKDF (reference sequence). The length of the CDR3 is 15 residues. Trimming stripped 0 bases from V and 8 bases from J, with 13 bases between. The sample comprised thymus tissue. The V and J genes are TRBV15 and TRBJ1-4, with D hard to call. The source of this sequence is a boy younger than two with a congenital heart defect but otherwise immunologically healthy. CDR3 sequence reads: CATSRDKNESEKLFF. In DNA form, the CDR3 reads TGTGCCACCAGCAGAGATAAAAATGAAAGCGAAAAACTGTTTTTT.